This T cell receptor (beta chain) is drawn from a study of T cells in Graves' hyperthyroidism and ophthalmopathy (dated by TCRdb to between 2018 and 2020). At the level of the whole study: Peripheral blood was collected at initial diagnosis, before any treatment. TCR Vbeta CDR3 sequencing of 135 peripheral blood samples (approximately 44 ophthalmopathy, about 74 hyperthyroidism and roughly 17 progressor patients) is reported in the paper. Following sampling, methimazole starting at 30 mg daily was given to hyperthyroidism patients, and high-dose intravenous methylprednisolone was given to ophthalmopathy patients. The 95 to 100 discovery patients were divided at random into training and test sets in a 7:3 ratio. To identify TCR V-J signatures that set the groups apart, the researchers used a discovery cohort of 90 to 100 patients, made up of around 42 with Graves' ophthalmopathy and about 55 with stable Graves' hyperthyroidism. Prospective prediction of ophthalmopathy was tested in an independent validation cohort of under 20 hyperthyroidism patients and approximately 17 patients who later progressed to ophthalmopathy. In about 6 Graves' hyperthyroidism patients, the study also compared T-cell repertoires from thyroid tissue with T-cell repertoires from blood. Broader findings and caveats from the paper: Blood samples also contained most of the expanded thyroid clonotypes (frequency above 0.001), which suggests that blood repertoires may reflect thyroid immune responses. In validation, the model predicted progression to ophthalmopathy a median of around six months before onset, with roughly 70% sensitivity and around 76% specificity. A model built on a 13 V-J signature distinguished ophthalmopathy from stable hyperthyroidism, reaching 85% to 90% sensitivity and around 81% specificity in cross-validation and 80%/75% in testing. No statistical method was used to set the sample size in advance, and investigators knew the group allocation.

Stable Graves' hyperthyroidism was defined as no progression to ophthalmopathy during 18 months of follow-up. Hyperthyroidism patients were newly diagnosed, had a disease duration of under 2 months, and were aged 18 to 65 years. Exclusion was applied to patients with uncontrolled infections, other autoimmune diseases, pregnancy or lactation. Diagnoses were established on the basis of clinical symptoms, serum thyroxine and TRAb, thyroid ultrasound, and orbital computed tomography. PBMCs were isolated from about 9.1 ml of fresh peripheral blood by Ficoll-Paque density gradient centrifugation. Total RNA was extracted with Trizol reagent, and quality was checked on an Agilent 2100 Bioanalyzer. V has 7 bases trimmed and J has 9 bases trimmed; junction bases matching no gene number 11. The CDR3 starts with the cysteine, ends with the phenylalanine, and has 15 residues. Here the CDR3 DNA is all that survives: 45 bases in frame from base 1. The germline V gene gives CDR1 as SNHLY and CDR2 as FYNNEI.

The TCR beta CDR3 regions were amplified from the RNA transcripts. The TCR CDR3 was subjected to a first round of RT-PCR using the HTBI primer set and the Qiagen OneStep RT-PCR kit. A second multiplex PCR round built the libraries, followed by size selection and purification. Paired-end sequencing of the libraries was performed with 100 bp reads on an Illumina HiSeq2000. The paper's data handling went like this. SOAPnuke was used to process the raw data, removing reads that contained adapters or uncalled bases, had a mean Phred below 15, or lacked an exact match to the constant primer or identifier. COPE v1.2.5 was used to merge the high-quality paired reads, and each unique nucleotide sequence was defined as a clonotype. MiTCR v1.1 was used to align clonotypes to the IMGT TRBV, TRBD and TRBJ reference segments. Analysis was restricted to V-J combinations with a frequency above 0.0001, which covered about 99% of repertoires. The TCS score was defined as the ratio of F50 (clonal expansion) to E x V (chaos), calculated using BLOSUM62-based TCRdist between CDR3 peptides within each V-J. Welch's t-statistics and random forest reduced approximately 520 V-J features to 10 to 15, which were used in a naive Bayes classifier (R e1071). The public reads were reprocessed in TCRdb via fastp at Q25 and MiXCR, keeping in-frame beta chains. All rows with the same CDR3 protein become a single entry with the most common DNA and genes. The V and J calls shown here were made by TCRdb, not taken from the authors' results. The sample table holds roughly 720,000 distinct CDR3 sequences, of which 17% were seen once. The ten largest clones add up to 15% to 19% of the sample.

Notes on this clonotype: It lacks a known antigen. No quality values exist for individual bases; no much larger clone is one base distant.

Sequencing was performed on blood. The rearrangement combines TRBV2 with TRBJ2-1, with 11 bases aligning to TRBD2. This TCR derives from a man aged 50-60 years with Graves' hyperthyroidism. Read as DNA, the sequence is TGTGCCAGCATACTAGCGGGAGAGGGTATGGGTGAGCAGTTCTTC. Translated, this is CASILAGEGMGEQFF.